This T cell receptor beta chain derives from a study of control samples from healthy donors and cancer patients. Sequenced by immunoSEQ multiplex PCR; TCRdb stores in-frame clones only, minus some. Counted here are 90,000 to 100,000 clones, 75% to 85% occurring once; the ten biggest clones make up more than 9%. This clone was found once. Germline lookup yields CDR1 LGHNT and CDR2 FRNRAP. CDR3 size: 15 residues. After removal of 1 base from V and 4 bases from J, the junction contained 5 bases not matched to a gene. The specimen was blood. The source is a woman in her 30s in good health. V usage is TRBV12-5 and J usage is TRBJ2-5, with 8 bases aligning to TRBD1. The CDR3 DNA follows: TGTGCTAGTGGTTTGGCAGGGGGCCGATTAGAGACCCAGTACTTC. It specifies CASGLAGGRLETQYF. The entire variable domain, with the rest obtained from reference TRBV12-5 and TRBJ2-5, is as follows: DARVTQTPRHKVTEMGQEVTMRCQPILGHNTVFWYRQTMMQGLELLAYFRNRAPLDDSGMPKDRFSAEMPDATLATLKIQPSEPRDSAVYFCASGLAGGRLETQYFGPGTRLLVL.